The 30 T cell receptor beta chains in this list originate from one sample, sequenced in a study of patients with pleural tuberculosis. MiXCR, applied by TCRdb to the reads, yields one record per CDR3 protein. The sample holds 29,000 or so distinct CDR3 sequences, approximately 20% seen once. Sequenced material: peripheral blood. Receptors originate from a human donor with pleural tuberculosis.

Comment on this clonotype: One end of the junction does not line up with germline, which may come from a read error. The chain joins TRBV29-1 to TRBJ2-1, with D hard to call. CDR3 length: 13 amino acids. Germline CDR1 is SQVTM and CDR2 is ANQGSEA. The CDR3 is CSVEDTVFNEQFF. The CDR3 DNA is TGCAGTGTTGAAGACACAGTGTTTAATGAGCAGTTCTTC.

This clonotype was recorded at least ten times. The chain combines TRBV3-1 with TRBJ2-1; D is possibly TRBD1 or TRBD2 (5 bases each). Germline CDR1 LGHDT, CDR2 YNNKEL (reference sequence). CDR3 length equals 14 residues. The V end was cut by 5 bases, the J end by 9 bases, with 17 bases between. The CDR3, as DNA: TGTGCCAGCAGCGCCGGGACCTTTCTTTTTGAGCAGTTCTTC. This codes for CASSAGTFLFEQFF.

This clonotype was counted ten times or more. V is TRBV20-1 and J is TRBJ2-3, with D possibly being TRBD2 (6 bases). Deletions cut 5 bases from V and 2 bases from J, with 14 bases between. Germline CDR1 DFQATT, CDR2 SNEGSKA (reference sequence). The CDR3 length is 14 residues. The chain's CDR3 is CSAPARGATDTQYF. For the CDR3, the DNA is TGCAGTGCTCCCGCACGCGGGGCCACAGATACGCAGTATTTT.

Concerning this clonotype: No conserved phenylalanine or tryptophan ends this CDR3, so it is likely a read error. The genes are TRBV14 and TRBJ1-1; no clear D gene. This CDR3 region has 13 residues. Germline-derived CDR1 and CDR2 are SGHDN and FVKESK. The CDR3 protein is CASSLQRNTEAFL. In DNA form, the CDR3 reads TGTGCCAGCAGCCTTCAGAGGAACACTGAGGCTTTCCTT.

Remarks on this clonotype: A much bigger clone sits one base away, suggesting this may be a read error. V usage is TRBV19 and J usage is TRBJ2-2; maybe TRBD2 (5 bases). This CDR3 is built from 15 residues. Looked up from germline, CDR1 is LNHDA and CDR2 is SQIVND (reference sequence). The CDR3, as DNA: TGTGCCAGTAGGCCGTACAGCTCGAACACCGGGGTGCTGTTTTTT. It is translated as CASRPYSSNTGVLFF.

This clonotype was recorded many times. The rearrangement joins TRBV29-1 to TRBJ1-2; TRBD1 aligns across 9 bases. V dropped 6 bases and J dropped 4; count of bases not matched to a gene: 6. The CDR3 loop spans 13 amino acids. The V gene's germline CDR1 is SQVTM and CDR2 ANQGSEA. The CDR3 DNA follows: TGCAGCGTCGGGACAGGGTTGGGCTATGGCTACACCTTC. This encodes CSVGTGLGYGYTF.

This clonotype was detected many times. The gene calls are TRBV4-1 and TRBJ1-1; the D gene is possibly TRBD1 (6 bases). Trimming removed 1 base from V and 5 bases from J, with 17 bases in between. The CDR3 sequence is 16 residues long. Per the germline V gene, CDR1 is MGHRA and CDR2 is YSYEKL. The CDR3 loop reads CASSQGYREGGTEAFF. Here the CDR3 DNA reads TGCGCCAGCAGCCAAGGCTACAGGGAGGGTGGGACTGAAGCTTTCTTT.

Ten or more counts support this clonotype. V gene TRBV7-2 combines with J gene TRBJ1-3, with D perhaps matching TRBD1 (5 bases). Germline values: CDR1 SGHTA, CDR2 FQGNSA. The V gene lost 2 bases and the J gene lost 3 bases, with 11 bases spanning the gap. This CDR3 is built from 15 residues. The CDR3 coding sequence is TGTGCCAGCAGCTTAAGGGCAGGGATTGGAAACACCATATATTTT. Translating gives CASSLRAGIGNTIYF. Based on the CDR3 plus reference TRBV7-2 and TRBJ1-3, the full variable domain is GAGVSQSPSNKVTEKGKDVELRCDPISGHTALYWYRQSLGQGLEFLIYFQGNSAPDKSGLPSDRFSAERTGGSVSTLTIQRTQQEDSAVYLCASSLRAGIGNTIYFGEGSWLTVV.

This clonotype appeared a few times. Given a much more abundant clone one base away, this may be a read error. The chain carries TRBV30 and TRBJ1-1; D gene uncertain. V lost 3 bases to trimming and J lost 6 bases, with 8 bases between them. This CDR3 has 11 amino acids. Germline values: CDR1 GTSNPN, CDR2 SVGIG (reference sequence). The CDR3 is CAWRRRAEAFF. The CDR3 DNA follows: TGTGCCTGGAGGCGACGGGCTGAAGCTTTCTTT.

This clonotype was observed at least ten times. The chain has TRBV5-1 and TRBJ2-2; D remains unclear. Germline V CDR1 and CDR2: SGHRS, YFSETQ. Trimming shortened V by 2 bases and J by 1 base, and 6 bases separated the two germline ends. CDR3 length: 14 residues. The CDR3 here is CASSFRRNTGELFF. CDR3 coding DNA: TGCGCCAGCAGCTTTCGACGGAACACCGGGGAGCTGTTTTTT.

The chain is built from TRBV4-1 and TRBJ2-1, with D unclear. This CDR3 region has 13 residues. The germline CDR1 and CDR2 sequences are MGHRA and YSYEKL. V was pared by 4 bases and J by 6 bases, with 10 bases between. The CDR3 is CASSPLQANEQFF. CDR3 coding DNA: TGCGCCAGCAGCCCCCTCCAAGCCAATGAGCAGTTCTTC.

Note on this clonotype: Germline and junction disagree at one end, which may indicate a read error. The rearrangement uses TRBV12-3 or TRBV12-4 and TRBJ1-4; D perhaps matches TRBD1 (6 bases). CDR3 size: 11 residues. The CDR3, as DNA: TGCGCCAGCAGGGGTAATGAAGAACTGTTTTTT. Its translation: CASRGNEELFF.

This clonotype was counted many times. For the CDR3, the DNA is TGTGCCACCAGTGCTTCTGGAAACACCATATATTTT. Encoded protein: CATSASGNTIYF. V is TRBV24-1 and J is TRBJ1-3; D remains ambiguous. The germline V gene encodes CDR1 KGHDR and CDR2 SFDVKD. Trimming removed 5 bases at V and 1 base at J, with 2 bases between. The CDR3 totals 12 residues.

This clonotype was seen many times. DNA of the CDR3: TGTGCCAGCAGCGCATACAGGGGATACGAGCAGTACTTC. Translation: CASSAYRGYEQYF. This sequence joins TRBV7-3 and TRBJ2-7, with TRBD1 identical over 7 bases. Trimming cost V 5 bases and J 4 bases; bases outside gene matches: 5. CDR1 and CDR2 (germline): SGHTA, FQGTGA. The CDR3 sequence is 13 residues long.

This clonotype was seen ten or more times. A much larger clone differs from this one at a single base, so this may be a read error. The chain employs TRBV14 and TRBJ1-5; D gene uncertain. Germline V gene sequence: CDR1 SGHDN, CDR2 FVKESK. This CDR3 has 13 residues. CDR3 coding DNA: TGTGCCAGCAGCCAAGAACAGAACCAGCCCCAGCGTTTT. As protein: CASSQEQNQPQRF.

The sample holds many counts of this clonotype. The DNA for the CDR3 is TGCAGCGTTCTATTGAACACTGAAGCTTTCTTT. Its protein product is CSVLLNTEAFF. The chain combines TRBV29-1 with TRBJ1-1, with D unclear. Germline V CDR1 and CDR2: SQVTM, ANQGSEA. Trimming took 5 bases from V and 0 from J, leaving 4 bases between them. The CDR3 is 11 residues long.

This clonotype was counted ten times or more. This chain connects TRBV3-1 to TRBJ2-5, with 9 bases aligning to TRBD2. This CDR3 spans 16 amino acids. Trimming at V came to 0 bases and at J to 5 bases, leaving 7 bases not matched to a gene. CDR1 is LGHDT, CDR2 YNNKEL, per germline (reference sequence). As DNA, the CDR3 is TGTGCCAGCAGCCAAGAAAGACTAGCGGTCTGGGAGACCCAGTACTTC. Translated: CASSQERLAVWETQYF.

This clonotype was recorded at least ten times. Here the CDR3 DNA reads TGTGCCAGCAGTCCGGGACTCCACCTGACCTACAATGAGCAGTTCTTC. This codes for CASSPGLHLTYNEQFF. The gene calls are TRBV6-2 or TRBV6-3 and TRBJ2-1, with a tentative D call TRBD2 (6 bases). Trimming removed 5 bases from V and 2 bases from J, with 16 bases in between. The CDR3 extends over 16 amino acids. CDR1 is MNHEY, CDR2 SVGEGT, per germline.

Within the sample, this clonotype is medium-sized. This chain joins TRBV28 and TRBJ1-1; D is unresolved. CDR3 length: 14 residues. CDR1 is MDHEN, CDR2 SYDVKM, per germline. V lost 10 bases, J lost 1 base, and 16 bases lay in between. CDR3 region: CANPLAGANTEAFF. CDR3 DNA: TGTGCCAATCCCCTGGCAGGAGCGAACACTGAAGCTTTCTTT.

This clonotype was counted ten times or more. The chain has TRBV11-2 and TRBJ1-3; D is uncertain. The V gene lost 0 bases and the J gene lost 0 bases, with 6 bases spanning the gap. This CDR3 region has 15 residues. Germline V CDR1 and CDR2: SGHAT, FQNNGV. CDR3 amino acids: CASSLDLYSGNTIYF. The CDR3 coding sequence is TGTGCCAGCAGCTTAGATCTATACTCTGGAAACACCATATATTTT.

This clonotype was counted at least ten times. The chain is built from TRBV5-6 and TRBJ2-7; D is unresolved. CDR3 length: 14 amino acids. The V end lost 2 bases, the J end lost 0 bases, and 9 bases lay between the germline ends. CDR1 SGHDT and CDR2 YYEEEE come from the germline V gene. CDR3 sequence reads: CASSLSSISYEQYF. CDR3 DNA sequence: TGTGCCAGCAGCTTAAGCAGTATCTCCTACGAGCAGTACTTC.

This clonotype occurred many times. The rearrangement joins TRBV7-2 to TRBJ1-2; D not certain. V was clipped by 5 bases and J by 0 bases, with 13 bases between them. Germline V gene lookup returns CDR1 SGHTA and CDR2 FQGNSA. This CDR3 is 15 amino acids long. The CDR3 nucleotides are TGTGCCAGCAGCCCCCCCCCACGTACTAACTATGGCTACACCTTC. Translating gives CASSPPPRTNYGYTF.

This chain connects TRBV30 to TRBJ1-5; TRBD1 aligns across 8 bases. The germline V gene has CDR1 GTSNPN and CDR2 SVGIG (reference sequence). V shed 0 bases, J shed 5 bases, and the junction held 0 bases outside the gene matches. The CDR3 covers 13 residues. CDR3 residues: CAWSVQGDQPQHF. The DNA for the CDR3 is TGTGCCTGGAGTGTACAGGGGGATCAGCCCCAGCATTTT.

Details on this clonotype: One end of the junction varies from germline; a read error may be responsible. J is TRBJ2-3 and V is TRBV20-1; D not certain. The CDR3 runs 14 residues. CDR1 and CDR2 (germline): DFQATT, SNEGSKA (reference sequence). CDR3 sequence (DNA): TGCGGTGCCGAGGACGGACCCAGCACAGATACGCAGTATTTT. The encoded protein is CGAEDGPSTDTQYF.

This clonotype is medium-sized by share. The chain uses TRBV6-1 and TRBJ1-1; D not certain. Germline CDR1 reads MNHNS; CDR2 reads SASEGT. The CDR3 covers 13 residues. V was pared by 2 bases and J by 0 bases, with 4 bases between. The CDR3: CASSEFLNTEAFF. CDR3 bases: TGTGCCAGCAGTGAATTTCTGAACACTGAAGCTTTCTTT.

This clonotype was detected many times. The chain links TRBV27 to TRBJ2-1; possibly TRBD1 for D (5 bases). V was clipped by 6 bases and J by 0 bases, with 9 bases between them. Per germline, CDR1 MNHEY and CDR2 SMNVEV (reference sequence). The CDR3 covers 14 residues. This chain's CDR3 is CASSLDSSYNEQFF. CDR3 in DNA: TGTGCCAGCAGCCTAGACAGCTCCTACAATGAGCAGTTCTTC.

Worth noting for this clonotype: This may arise from a read error, as a much more abundant clone is one base away. The chain employs TRBV12-3 or TRBV12-4 and TRBJ2-7; 9 bases are a match to TRBD1. With the DNA end fitting TRBJ2-1 better, the J assignment may be wrong. The CDR3 extends over 13 amino acids. CDR3 DNA: TGTGCCAGCAGTTTAGGGACAGGGGACGAGCAGTTCTTC. Its protein is CASSLGTGDEQFF.

For this clonotype: The CDR3 does not end in the conserved phenylalanine or tryptophan, so this is likely a read error. No DNA is shown, since the ends of the CDR3 on it are uncertain; the CDR3 is the one TCRdb lists. The V and J genes are TRBV4-3 and TRBJ1-2. From its first to its last residue, the CDR3 has 14 amino acids. CDR1 and CDR2 from the germline V gene are LGHNA and YSLEER. This CDR3 reads CASSQLAPAGGCTL.

This clonotype was found many times. This chain connects TRBV19 to TRBJ1-5, with 7 bases identical to TRBD1. CDR1 and CDR2 (germline): LNHDA, SQIVND (reference sequence). The V gene end was trimmed by 3 bases and the J gene end by 0 bases; junction bases not matched to a gene: 5. This CDR3 region has 16 residues. The CDR3 spells CASSISGQFSNQPQHF. Here the CDR3 DNA reads TGTGCCAGTAGTATCTCGGGACAGTTTAGCAATCAGCCCCAGCATTTT.

This clonotype occurred many times. The rearrangement links TRBV4-2 to TRBJ1-2; D is perhaps TRBD1 (6 bases). The CDR3 is 14 amino acids. V shed 1 base and J shed 7 bases, with 13 bases lying between them. CDR1 and CDR2 (germline): LGHNA, YNFKEQ. CDR3 nucleotides: TGTGCCAGCAGCCAAGCTGAGGGGGGAGGTGGCTACACCTTC. Protein sequence: CASSQAEGGGGYTF.